This T cell receptor (beta chain) was sequenced during a study of blood T cell repertoires in COVID-19. This CDR3 region has 14 residues. V lost 6 bases, J lost 1 base, and 4 bases stayed unmatched. The germline CDR1 and CDR2 sequences are SGHAT and FQNNGV. Only in-frame clones appear in the TCRdb table, and some are missing; sequencing was by immunoSEQ multiplex PCR. This sample has under 200,000 clones; roughly nine tenths occur once, and the top ten carry roughly 25%. This sequence joins TRBV11-2 and TRBJ2-5, with 8 bases fitting TRBD1. Sequencing was performed on PBMCs or T cells enriched from blood (not recorded which). The sequence derives from a middle-aged woman in a cohort exposed to, infected with or recovered from COVID-19 (not recorded which). CDR3 sequence (DNA): TGTGCCAGCAGACCTGACAGGGGCCAAGAGACCCAGTACTTC. It specifies CASRPDRGQETQYF. Filled out from reference TRBV11-2 and TRBJ2-5, the complete variable domain reads EAGVAQSPRYKIIEKRQSVAFWCNPISGHATLYWYQQILGQGPKLLIQFQNNGVVDDSQLPKDRFSAERLKGVDSTLKIQPAKLEDSAVYLCASRPDRGQETQYFGPGTRLLVL.